This passage covers 25 T cell receptor beta chains from one sample sequenced in a study of post-analysis software for immune sequencing data. These receptors have no identified antigens. Unique molecular identifiers had been added to the TCR beta cDNA libraries. MiXCR, run by TCRdb on the PCR reads, gives a single entry per CDR3 protein. The data contain roughly 430,000 distinct CDR3 sequences, 30% to 40% of them singletons. Overall study findings and caveats: TRBV segments more frequent in patients than in controls numbered about five and included TRBV5-6, TRBV5-1 and TRBV20-1.

What was sequenced was blood. These receptors originate from a girl aged 2-15 years with multiple sclerosis.

This chain joins TRBV28 and TRBJ2-5; possible D gene TRBD1, 5 bases. This CDR3 has 14 residues. Germline V gene sequence: CDR1 MDHEN, CDR2 SYDVKM. The V and J ends lost 10 bases and 7 bases respectively, with 22 bases between them. The CDR3 loop is CANTSWGTAWTQYF. The CDR3 nucleotides read TGTGCCAACACCTCTTGGGGCACGGCGTGGACCCAGTACTTC.

The chain is built from TRBV10-3 and TRBJ2-7, with 9 bases aligning to TRBD2. CDR3 size: 14 residues. Germline CDR1 ENHRY, CDR2 SYGVKD. V lost 10 bases to trimming and J lost 2 bases; unmatched junction nucleotides: 9. CDR3: CATRGLADAYEQYF. CDR3 nucleotides: TGTGCCACCCGGGGACTAGCAGACGCCTACGAGCAGTACTTC.

The chain is built from TRBV5-1 and TRBJ1-2, with D hard to call. V gave up 0 bases and J gave up 7 bases, with 7 bases separating them. There are 12 residues in the CDR3. Germline values: CDR1 SGHRS, CDR2 YFSETQ. CDR3 in DNA: TGCGCCAGCAGCTTGGCTTCCAGTGGCTACACCTTC. Translating gives CASSLASSGYTF.

The sample holds a few counts of this clonotype. The chain employs TRBV5-5 and TRBJ2-7; 10 bases line up with TRBD1. The V gene end was trimmed by 1 base and the J gene end by 3 bases; junction bases not matched to a gene: 16. The germline CDR1 and CDR2 sequences are SGHKS and YYEKEE (reference sequence). The CDR3 covers 19 residues. The CDR3 DNA reads as TGTGCCAGCAGCTTGTTTGGGACAGGGGTGGAGCACCTAGGCTACGAGCAGTACTTC. It encodes CASSLFGTGVEHLGYEQYF.

This clonotype was counted a few times. The V call is TRBV7-6, the J call TRBJ2-3; the D gene could be TRBD1 or TRBD2 (7 bases each). V was trimmed by 4 bases and J by 7 bases, leaving 12 bases between them. This CDR3 region has 13 residues. Germline CDR1 SGHVS, CDR2 FNYEAQ. The CDR3 is CASSSGGGYTQYF. The CDR3 nucleotides are TGTGCCAGCAGCTCAGGGGGGGGATATACGCAGTATTTT.

The rearrangement joins TRBV5-1 to TRBJ2-2, with D tentatively TRBD2 (6 bases). Trimming cost V 0 bases and J 1 base, with 10 bases left between them. Germline V gene lookup returns CDR1 SGHRS and CDR2 YFSETQ. The CDR3 spans 16 residues. The chain's CDR3 is CASSLEAGLNTGELFF. The CDR3 bases are TGCGCCAGCAGCTTGGAAGCGGGCCTGAACACCGGGGAGCTGTTTTTT.

J is TRBJ1-6 and V is TRBV12-3 or TRBV12-4; D gene uncertain. This CDR3 has 14 amino acids. V lost 0 bases, J lost 8 bases, and 8 bases lay in between. CDR3 residues: CASSLARTDSPLHF. The CDR3 DNA follows: TGTGCCAGCAGTTTAGCCCGGACGGATTCACCCCTCCACTTT.

This clonotype has more than one count but fewer than ten. The V gene is TRBV10-3, the J gene TRBJ2-7; 13 bases match TRBD2. Germline V gene data show CDR1 as ENHRY and CDR2 as SYGVKD. V was pared by 1 base and J by 3 bases, with 3 bases of the junction left unmatched. The CDR3 sequence is 16 residues long. In DNA form, the CDR3 reads TGTGCCATCAGTGAGTTTTGGACTAGCGGGAGCTACGAGCAGTACTTC. Amino acid sequence: CAISEFWTSGSYEQYF.

The chain recombines TRBV4-3 with TRBJ2-1, with TRBD2 matching over 7 bases. The CDR3 consists of 19 residues. From germline, CDR1 is LGHNA and CDR2 YSLEER. V was pared by 3 bases and J by 4 bases, with 18 bases of the junction left unmatched. DNA for the CDR3: TGCGCCAGCAGCCAGTTCCATCCCCTAGAGGCTAGCGGATACAATGAGCAGTTCTTC. Translation gives CASSQFHPLEASGYNEQFF.

The V gene is TRBV10-3, the J gene TRBJ2-1, with D possibly TRBD2 on 5 matching bases. Germline V gives CDR1 ENHRY, CDR2 SYGVKD. The CDR3 is 13 residues long. V was shortened by 10 bases and J by 4 bases, with 14 bases between the two germline ends. The CDR3 nucleotides are TGTGCCACCAGAACCGGGATGTACAATGAGCAGTTCTTC. This sequence encodes CATRTGMYNEQFF.

In its sample, this clonotype was seen once. This may stem from a read error, because a much larger clone lies one nucleotide away. CDR3 loop: CASSWTSRSYNEQYF. Written as DNA, the CDR3 is TGTGCCAGCAGTTGGACTAGCAGGTCCTACAATGAGCAGTACTTC. The chain uses TRBV6-5 and TRBJ2-7; 8 bases match TRBD2. Per germline, CDR1 MNHEY and CDR2 SVGAGI. The CDR3 has 15 residues. Unmatched junction bases numbered 12, after V lost 4 bases and J lost 7 bases.

This clonotype occurred a few times. The V and J genes are TRBV13 and TRBJ2-1; 8 bases line up with TRBD1. J gave up 4 bases and V 0 bases, and 2 bases lay outside the gene matches. Germline V gene data show CDR1 as PRHDT and CDR2 as FYEKMQ (reference sequence). The CDR3 extends over 15 amino acids. The CDR3 nucleotides are TGTGCCAGCAGCTTAGGGGACAGGGCTTACAATGAGCAGTTCTTC. It specifies CASSLGDRAYNEQFF.

This clonotype was observed a handful of times. V usage is TRBV6-6 and J usage is TRBJ2-5, with D uncertain. The CDR3 is 12 residues long. V was pared by 1 base and J by 4 bases, with 4 bases between. CDR1 is MNHNY and CDR2 is SVGAGI in the germline V gene (reference sequence). The CDR3 nucleotides read TGTGCCAGCAGTTACTTGGCAGAGACCCAGTACTTC. It encodes CASSYLAETQYF.

This clonotype was found a few times. The V call is TRBV28, the J call TRBJ2-7; tentatively, D is TRBD2 (5 bases). Germline V lookup: CDR1 MDHEN, CDR2 SYDVKM. V gave up 5 bases and J gave up 7 bases, with 12 bases separating them. The CDR3 runs to 12 residues. The CDR3 protein is CASSPGLGEQYF. CDR3 DNA sequence: TGTGCCAGCAGTCCTGGACTGGGGGAGCAGTACTTC.

The genes are TRBV20-1 and TRBJ1-5; D possibly corresponds to TRBD1 (5 bases). CDR1 is DFQATT and CDR2 is SNEGSKA in the germline V gene (reference sequence). CDR3 size: 16 residues. V was clipped by 5 bases and J by 0 bases, with 17 bases between them. Written as DNA, the CDR3 is TGCAGTGCTGTCAGACTAGACAGTTATAGCAATCAGCCCCAGCATTTT. Translation: CSAVRLDSYSNQPQHF.

This chain connects TRBV7-9 to TRBJ2-7; D might be TRBD2 (6 bases). The CDR3 has 16 amino acids. The V end lost 5 bases, the J end lost 3 bases, and 20 bases lay between the germline ends. CDR1 and CDR2 from the germline V gene are SEHNR and FQNEAQ (reference sequence). Here the CDR3 DNA reads TGTGCCAGCAGCCCACCTCGCCAGGAGGGCCTCTACGAGCAGTACTTC. Its translation is CASSPPRQEGLYEQYF.

The rearrangement links TRBV19 to TRBJ2-7, with D possibly called TRBD1 or TRBD2 (6 bases each). The germline V gene encodes CDR1 LNHDA and CDR2 SQIVND (reference sequence). The V end was cut by 5 bases, the J end by 5 bases, with 22 bases between. This CDR3 comprises 16 residues. In DNA form, the CDR3 reads TGTGCCAGTAGTCCCGCGGTGAGGGACGGGGGCCACGAGCAGTACTTC. This codes for CASSPAVRDGGHEQYF.

This clonotype was observed a few times. This chain joins TRBV7-2 and TRBJ2-5, with 8 bases aligning to TRBD2. The CDR3 has 16 residues. V shed 3 bases and J 1 base; nucleotides not matched to a gene: 7. In germline, CDR1 is SGHTA, CDR2 FQGNSA. The CDR3 DNA follows: TGTACCAGCAGCTTTGGGCTAGCGGGCCTCCAAGAGACCCAGTACTTC. This translates into CTSSFGLAGLQETQYF.

This clonotype showed up just a few times. This chain uses TRBV28 with TRBJ2-6; either TRBD1 or TRBD2 may supply D (5 bases each). V lost 6 bases to trimming and J lost 0 bases, with 21 bases between them. Germline CDR1 and CDR2: MDHEN and SYDVKM. The CDR3 loop spans 19 amino acids. CDR3 coding DNA: TGTGCCAGCAGACCAATCGGGGCAGCCCATCCCTCTGGGGCCAACGTCCTGACTTTC. Translating it yields CASRPIGAAHPSGANVLTF.

The genes are TRBV9 and TRBJ2-3; 12 nucleotides line up with TRBD2. Per the germline V gene, CDR1 is SGDLS and CDR2 is YYNGEE. J gave up 0 bases and V 5 bases, and 7 bases lay outside the gene matches. The CDR3 has 17 amino acids. CDR3 amino acids: CASSETSGGVSTDTQYF. The CDR3 bases are TGTGCCAGCAGTGAGACTAGCGGGGGAGTTAGCACAGATACGCAGTATTTT.

The rearrangement joins TRBV6-5 to TRBJ1-2; unclear D gene. Between the trimmed V and J ends, which lost 0 bases and 8 bases, there was a span of 19 bases. Per the germline V gene, CDR1 is MNHEY and CDR2 is SVGAGI. This CDR3 comprises 16 residues. CDR3 nucleotides: TGTGCCAGCAGTTACTCTTCGGGAGGTGGAGGTTTCGGCTACACCTTC. This codes for CASSYSSGGGGFGYTF.

V is TRBV15 and J is TRBJ1-6; no firm D call. Germline V lookup: CDR1 LNHNV, CDR2 YYDKDF (reference sequence). The CDR3 spans 15 residues. Trimming removed 0 bases from V and 13 bases from J, with 16 bases in between. CDR3 loop: CATSREETPNEPLHF. CDR3 bases: TGTGCCACCAGCAGAGAAGAGACCCCCAATGAGCCCCTCCACTTT.

This clonotype appeared many times. The chain is built from TRBV7-3 and TRBJ2-5, with 7 bases matching TRBD1. Per germline, CDR1 SGHTA and CDR2 FQGTGA. There are 15 residues in the CDR3. Trimming cost V 2 bases and J 0 bases; bases outside gene matches: 3. Here the CDR3 reads CASSLGGQYQETQYF. The CDR3 nucleotides read TGTGCCAGCAGCTTAGGGGGACAGTACCAAGAGACCCAGTACTTC.

Notes on this clonotype: This likely comes from a read error, as the CDR3 has no conserved phenylalanine or tryptophan at its end. The rearrangement links TRBV7-3 to TRBJ2-1, with 9 positions matching TRBD2. Per the germline V gene, CDR1 is SGHTA and CDR2 is FQGTGA. V lost 0 bases to trimming and J lost 7 bases; unmatched junction nucleotides: 7. The CDR3 totals 16 residues. CDR3 loop: CASSLTVAGGLNEQFV. The CDR3 bases are TGTGCCAGCAGCTTAACGGTGGCGGGGGGGCTGAATGAGCAGTTCGTC.

This clonotype has just a few counts. The chain combines TRBV10-2 with TRBJ2-7; D possibly matches TRBD1 or TRBD2 (6 bases each). CDR3 length equals 14 residues. Trimming removed 7 bases at V and 5 bases at J, with 18 bases between. CDR1 WSHSY and CDR2 SAAADI come from the germline V gene. CDR3 amino acids: CASNSGRGFDEQYF. CDR3 DNA: TGCGCCAGCAATAGCGGCAGGGGATTCGACGAGCAGTACTTC.